This is a list of T cell receptor beta chains from one sample in a study of tumor-infiltrating lymphocytes in primary liver carcinoma. TCRdb independently ran MiXCR on the multiplex PCR reads; one entry per CDR3 protein. The table has about 110,000 distinct CDR3 sequences, around two thirds seen once; the top ten hold around 9%. The specimen sequenced was liver tumor tissue from sampling region 1. Receptor source: a woman aged 55-69 years with primary liver carcinoma and hepatitis B virus infection. CDR3s include the opening cysteine and the closing phenylalanine or tryptophan.

j_gene,v_gene,CDR3aa
TRBJ1-4,TRBV6-5,CASSHSTTGRVKLFF
TRBJ2-1,TRBV11-3,CASSLERGSYSEQLF
TRBJ2-2,TRBV29-1,CSVEFSGRAYTGELFF
TRBJ2-1,TRBV7-8,CASSLAGLANEQFF
TRBJ1-1,TRBV28,CASDLGDKSEAFF
TRBJ1-1,TRBV30,CACQGQVNTEAFF
TRBJ2-1,TRBV5-1,CAGNRASYNEQFF
TRBJ2-7,TRBV2,CASSGTSREQYF
TRBJ2-7,TRBV11-2,CASSLVVVDYEQYF
TRBJ2-2,TRBV6-1,CASTLGLAGGRTGELFF
TRBJ1-2,TRBV29-1,CNVARGTDARGYTF
TRBJ1-1,TRBV6-1,CASSYDNAEAFF
TRBJ2-5,TRBV5-4,CASRRDAQPGTQYF
TRBJ1-2,TRBV5-1,CASSPDRGRGYTF
TRBJ2-7,TRBV7-9,CASSLGGSEQYF
TRBJ2-5,TRBV10-3,CAISGGGGQETQYF
TRBJ1-2,TRBV30,CAWTKHRGGYTF
TRBJ1-6,TRBV28,CASTPYNSPLHF
TRBJ2-3,TRBV11-1,CASRLRDRGSDTRYF
TRBJ1-5,TRBV6-1,CASRYLTKPQHF
TRBJ1-6,TRBV11-2,CASNFFGLYNSPLHF
TRBJ2-2,TRBV11-3,CASSPLCSGELSF
TRBJ2-3,TRBV11-2,CASSLWGLTYASDTQYF
TRBJ2-5,TRBV29-1,CSATLPGGQETQYF
TRBJ2-5,TRBV5-5,CASSFGLMKEETQYF
TRBJ2-2,TRBV6-6,CASSYLRRNTGELFF
TRBJ2-1,TRBV11-2,CASGFARGGGQFF
TRBJ1-1,TRBV11-1,CAISLFDKGIAEAFF
TRBJ1-2,TRBV5-4,CTSSPDQNYGYTF
TRBJ2-7,TRBV7-9,CASSLGNSGEGYEQYF
TRBJ1-3,TRBV28,CASGGQGFGNTIYF
TRBJ1-1,TRBV11-3,CVSSRQRTGSEVFF
TRBJ2-1,TRBV28,CASRRITSGNNEQFF
TRBJ2-1,TRBV19,CASSRGRGNEQFF
TRBJ2-5,TRBV11-2,CASSLFVERTQYF
TRBJ1-1,TRBV12-3/TRBV12-4,CASSFGGNTEAFF
TRBJ1-2,TRBV6-5,CTSKTWGSRASGYGYTF
TRBJ2-3,TRBV29-1,CNVEGLAGVEDTQYF
TRBJ1-5,TRBV7-9,CASSQDSNQPKHF
TRBJ2-3,TRBV29-1,CSVGWSNTDTQYF
TRBJ1-1,TRBV11-2,CASSFTRVMARGRPGEVFF
.,TRBV12-3/TRBV12-4,CASSFSGGTGTQHF
TRBJ2-2,TRBV11-2,CASSLVGRGFVTGELFF
TRBJ1-2,TRBV29-1,CSVRLGGGLYGYTF
TRBJ1-2,TRBV29-1,CSVEEQADYGYTF
TRBJ2-2,TRBV7-9,CASSLRDGRVDTGELFF
TRBJ2-7,TRBV11-2,CASSSEAMDEQYF
TRBJ2-5,TRBV11-2,CASSSFGLAGGSEQETKYF
TRBJ1-1,TRBV11-2,CVSSLGDGRTEAFF
TRBJ2-2,TRBV11-1,CAGSLGLTTGELFF
TRBJ2-5,TRBV11-2,CASSVGTALALYF
TRBJ2-1,TRBV11-2,CASSWTSGEQFF
TRBJ1-2,TRBV7-9,CASSLRLSGTDDGYTF
TRBJ1-1,TRBV28,CASSQGKENAEAFF
TRBJ1-2,TRBV11-2,CASRYRNYDYTF
TRBJ2-7,TRBV11-2,CASSPEQRDYGEQYF
TRBJ2-2,TRBV5-1,CASSPRTDNTGELFF
TRBJ1-2,TRBV6-5,CASRESQGAGTF
TRBJ2-3,TRBV5-1,CASSLTRNTQYF